The 32 T cell receptor beta chains given below trace back to one sample, sequenced in a study of CD8+ T cells in alopecia areata. cDNA serving as the sequencing template came from extracted, reverse transcribed RNA. Repertoires were generated with immunoSEQ multiplex PCR, while TCRdb's copy carries only in-frame clones and drops some. The sample comprises approximately 130,000 clones, about 59% of which are singletons, and around 6% rests with the top ten. As for treatment: oral pan-JAK inhibitor, 5-10 mg twice daily. Specimen: CD4+ T cells sorted from blood, collected at week 4, from a patient treated with tofacitinib. These receptor sequences come from a human donor with alopecia areata.

The chain employs TRBV19 and TRBJ2-3; 12 bases are shared with TRBD1. Germline lookup yields CDR1 LNHDA and CDR2 SQIVND (reference sequence). This CDR3 is 14 amino acids long. After removal of 6 bases from V and 4 bases from J, the junction contained 2 bases not matched to a gene. The CDR3 sequence: CASSGTGGPDTQYF. CDR3 bases: TGTGCCAGTAGCGGGACAGGGGGCCCAGATACGCAGTATTTT.

The genes are TRBV10-3 and TRBJ2-5; 7 bases are shared with TRBD2. From germline, CDR1 is ENHRY and CDR2 SYGVKD. CDR3 length: 15 residues. V was pared by 3 bases and J by 3 bases, with 7 bases of the junction left unmatched. CDR3 residues: CAISEVGLEKETQYF. The CDR3 DNA follows: TGTGCCATCAGTGAAGTTGGACTAGAAAAAGAGACCCAGTACTTC.

The rearrangement uses TRBV25-1 and TRBJ2-7, with 7 bases that match TRBD2. The CDR3 runs to 17 residues. Germline loops: CDR1 MGHDK, CDR2 SYGVNS. Germline trimming cut 3 bases from V and 6 bases from J; bases unmatched to any gene: 17. CDR3 region: CASSEVNGAGDAAEQYF. CDR3 DNA sequence: TGTGCCAGCAGTGAGGTCAACGGGGCGGGAGATGCGGCCGAGCAGTACTTC.

The chain combines TRBV5-1 with TRBJ1-2, with D possibly TRBD1 on 5 matching bases. Trimming stripped 4 bases from V and 0 bases from J, with 7 bases between. The CDR3 sequence is 13 residues long. From germline, CDR1 is SGHRS and CDR2 YFSETQ. The CDR3 DNA is TGCGCCAGCAGCCCGACAGCTAACTATGGCTACACCTTC. It is translated as CASSPTANYGYTF.

DNA for the CDR3: TGTGCCAGCGGCGCGGCGGGAGGTCAAGAGACCCAGTACTTC. Its translation: CASGAAGGQETQYF. The chain links TRBV7-2 to TRBJ2-5; 8 bases are a match to TRBD2. This CDR3 has 14 amino acids. From germline, CDR1 is SGHTA and CDR2 FQGNSA. After removal of 8 bases from V and 2 bases from J, the junction contained 7 bases not matched to a gene. Full variable domain (rest looked up from reference TRBV7-2 and TRBJ2-5): GAGVSQSPSNKVTEKGKDVELRCDPISGHTALYWYRQSLGQGLEFLIYFQGNSAPDKSGLPSDRFSAERTGGSVSTLTIQRTQQEDSAVYLCASGAAGGQETQYFGPGTRLLVL.

J is TRBJ1-1 and V is TRBV6-5; D unresolved. The V gene lost 0 bases and the J gene lost 1 base, with 6 bases spanning the gap. Germline V gene data show CDR1 as MNHEY and CDR2 as SVGAGI. The CDR3 runs 14 residues. In DNA form, the CDR3 reads TGTGCCAGCAGTTACTCTGGCGGGAACACTGAAGCTTTCTTT. Protein: CASSYSGGNTEAFF.

The rearrangement joins TRBV29-1 to TRBJ2-7; D is unresolved. The CDR3 length is 12 residues. Trimming shortened V by 4 bases and J by 0 bases, and 7 bases separated the two germline ends. In germline, CDR1 is SQVTM, CDR2 ANQGSEA. The CDR3 bases are TGCAGCGTTGGGGCAGACTCCTACGAGCAGTACTTC. Its protein is CSVGADSYEQYF.

V usage is TRBV4-3 and J usage is TRBJ1-6; TRBD1 matches at 9 bases. Losses at the gene ends were 2 bases for V and 8 bases for J; bases not matched to a gene: 1. Germline V CDR1 and CDR2: LGHNA, YSLEER. The CDR3 has 14 residues. CDR3 sequence reads: CASSQRTGDSPLHF. The CDR3 DNA follows: TGCGCCAGCAGCCAACGGACAGGGGATTCACCCCTCCACTTT.

This clone has at least ten counts. In nucleotides, the CDR3 is TGTGCCAGCAGTGCTGGGGACAGGTCACAGCCCCAGCATTTT. Protein product: CASSAGDRSQPQHF. The chain uses TRBV2 and TRBJ1-5; 8 bases line up with TRBD1. V was clipped by 4 bases and J by 7 bases; unmatched bases: 6. Germline V CDR1 and CDR2: SNHLY, FYNNEI. The CDR3 length is 14 residues.

This clone showed up just a few times. The genes are TRBV27 and TRBJ2-7, with 9 bases lining up with TRBD2. CDR3 length: 14 amino acids. Trimming took 3 bases from V and 6 from J; bases not matched to a gene: 6. Per the germline V gene, CDR1 is MNHEY and CDR2 is SMNVEV (reference sequence). The CDR3 bases are TGTGCCAGCAGTTTCGGCGGGGGGGCGGGCGAGCAGTACTTC. This gives the protein CASSFGGGAGEQYF.

CDR3 residues: CASSLGVGEAFF. CDR3 in DNA: TGTGCCAGCAGCCTGGGGGTAGGTGAAGCTTTCTTT. The rearrangement links TRBV7-9 to TRBJ1-1, with D perhaps TRBD1 (5 bases). The CDR3 is made up of 12 amino acids. V was pared by 5 bases and J by 7 bases, with 11 bases between. Looked up from germline, CDR1 is SEHNR and CDR2 is FQNEAQ (reference sequence).

The V and J genes are TRBV29-1 and TRBJ2-5; no definite D call. V was trimmed by 4 bases and J by 1 base, leaving 4 bases between them. Germline lookup yields CDR1 SQVTM and CDR2 ANQGSEA. The CDR3 has 11 residues. The CDR3 nucleotides are TGCAGCGTTGCCTTCCAAGAGACCCAGTACTTC. This sequence encodes CSVAFQETQYF. Full variable domain (remainder filled in from reference TRBV29-1 and TRBJ2-5): SAVISQKPSRDICQRGTSLTIQCQVDSQVTMMFWYRQQPGQSLTLIATANQGSEATYESGFVIDKFPISRPNLTFSTLTVSNMSPEDSSIYLCSVAFQETQYFGPGTRLLVL.

This clone was seen a handful of times. This rearrangement joins TRBV4-2 to TRBJ2-5, with 8 positions matching TRBD2. The CDR3 loop spans 17 amino acids. J was trimmed by 4 bases and V by 1 base; bases with no gene match: 11. Germline CDR1 is LGHNA and CDR2 is YNFKEQ. CDR3 bases: TGTGCCAGCAGCCAAGGGGTCCAGCGGGGGACCGGAGAGACCCAGTACTTC. It specifies CASSQGVQRGTGETQYF.

This clone showed up just a few times. Other nucleotide sequences in the sample specify the same CDR3. The chain joins TRBV6-5 to TRBJ1-6; no clear D. V was pared by 2 bases and J by 6 bases, with 8 bases between. CDR3 length: 14 residues. Looked up from germline, CDR1 is MNHEY and CDR2 is SVGAGI. In nucleotides, the CDR3 is TGTGCCAGCAGTTACACGGGCAGTAATTCACCCCTCCACTTT. It is translated as CASSYTGSNSPLHF.

This sequence joins TRBV29-1 and TRBJ2-3; 12 nucleotides align to TRBD1. CDR1 and CDR2 from the germline V gene are SQVTM and ANQGSEA. This CDR3 is 17 amino acids long. Unmatched junction bases numbered 13, after V lost 7 bases and J lost 2 bases. The CDR3 DNA is TGCAGCGGCCTTGGGACAGGGGGCAGCGGCTACACAGATACGCAGTATTTT. Translation gives CSGLGTGGSGYTDTQYF.

The chain recombines TRBV4-3 with TRBJ2-1; possible D gene TRBD2, 6 bases. V was clipped by 1 base and J by 0 bases, with 19 bases between them. Germline V CDR1 and CDR2: LGHNA, YSLEER. This CDR3 is built from 19 residues. The CDR3 is CASSQAISGQAGSYNEQFF. CDR3 sequence (DNA): TGCGCCAGCAGCCAAGCCATTAGCGGTCAAGCGGGCTCCTACAATGAGCAGTTCTTC.

The sample holds one count of this clone. The V call is TRBV7-2, the J call TRBJ2-1; D is unclear. The CDR3 sequence is 12 residues long. Trimming stripped 2 bases from V and 3 bases from J, with 2 bases between. The germline V gene encodes CDR1 SGHTA and CDR2 FQGNSA. The CDR3 reads CASSLHYNEQFF. CDR3 DNA: TGTGCCAGCAGCTTACACTACAATGAGCAGTTCTTC.

V gene TRBV5-6 combines with J gene TRBJ2-4, with 9 nucleotides matching TRBD2. The CDR3 covers 15 residues. V shed 1 base and J 5 bases; nucleotides not matched to a gene: 4. From germline, CDR1 is SGHDT and CDR2 YYEEEE. As DNA, the CDR3 is TGTGCCAGCAGCTTGATGGTAGCGGGGGAAAACATTCAGTACTTC. It yields the protein CASSLMVAGENIQYF.

Points on this clone: No conserved phenylalanine or tryptophan ends this CDR3, so it is likely a read error. No DNA is shown, since the ends of the CDR3 on it are uncertain; the CDR3 is the one TCRdb lists. This chain joins TRBV2 and TRBJ2-3; the table's D call TRBD2 went unverified against the DNA. Germline CDR1 and CDR2: SNHLY and FYNNEI. The CDR3 length equals 11 residues, ends included. CDR3 protein: CASHLLVRVVV.

The chain joins TRBV4-1 to TRBJ2-7; TRBD2 matches 7 bases. Germline lookup yields CDR1 MGHRA and CDR2 YSYEKL. The CDR3 runs 15 residues. V trimming: 4 bases; J trimming: 7 bases; junction bases outside the gene matches: 13. The CDR3 here is CASSPSPLRGVEQYF. As DNA, the CDR3 is TGCGCCAGCAGCCCCTCGCCTCTTCGGGGGGTTGAGCAGTACTTC.

The chain combines TRBV7-2 with TRBJ1-1; perhaps TRBD1 as D (6 bases). Germline-derived CDR1 and CDR2 are SGHTA and FQGNSA. V was pared by 2 bases and J by 2 bases, with 15 bases between. This CDR3 region has 16 residues. CDR3 loop: CASSLLGTTGNTEAFF. The DNA for the CDR3 is TGTGCCAGCAGCTTACTCGGGACAACAGGTAACACTGAAGCTTTCTTT.

The chain links TRBV4-1 to TRBJ1-1; D is unresolved. Germline-derived CDR1 and CDR2 are MGHRA and YSYEKL. The CDR3 is made up of 14 amino acids. Between the trimmed V and J ends, which lost 1 base and 0 bases, there was a span of 6 bases. CDR3 nucleotide sequence: TGCGCCAGCAGCCAAGGGGCGGTGAACACTGAAGCTTTCTTT. Its translation: CASSQGAVNTEAFF.

This chain uses TRBV7-2 with TRBJ2-3; 10 bases agree with TRBD1. The germline V gene encodes CDR1 SGHTA and CDR2 FQGNSA. The CDR3 is 16 residues long. J was trimmed by 3 bases and V by 1 base; bases with no gene match: 4. The CDR3, as DNA: TGTGCCAGCAGCTTAGGGTGGACAGGGGGGACAGATACGCAGTATTTT. Translation gives CASSLGWTGGTDTQYF.

The chain has TRBV10-3 and TRBJ2-7; 7 bases fit TRBD2. V was pared by 0 bases and J by 3 bases, with 5 bases of the junction left unmatched. The CDR3 totals 15 residues. CDR1 is ENHRY and CDR2 is SYGVKD in the germline V gene. The CDR3 DNA sequence: TGTGCCATCAGTGAGTCTCCCAGCGGGGTCTACGAGCAGTACTTC. Translation gives CAISESPSGVYEQYF.

This clone turned up a few times. The rearrangement links TRBV6-5 to TRBJ2-7; D not resolved. Looked up from germline, CDR1 is MNHEY and CDR2 is SVGAGI. Trimming shortened V by 2 bases and J by 2 bases, and 10 bases separated the two germline ends. This CDR3 comprises 14 residues. CDR3 DNA sequence: TGTGCCAGCAGTTACCGGCTAGATACCTACGAGCAGTACTTC. Amino acids: CASSYRLDTYEQYF.

The chain carries TRBV6-5 and TRBJ1-1; D is ambiguous. This CDR3 is built from 13 residues. V was trimmed by 7 bases and J by 8 bases, leaving 17 bases between them. Germline V gene sequence: CDR1 MNHEY, CDR2 SVGAGI. CDR3: CASTQVGRSEAFF. In nucleotides, the CDR3 is TGTGCCAGCACACAAGTCGGGAGGTCCGAAGCTTTCTTT.

To note about this clone: The same CDR3 can be traced to other DNA sequences in this sample. The gene calls are TRBV5-1 and TRBJ2-3; D gene unclear. The CDR3 is 13 amino acids. V was pared by 0 bases and J by 6 bases, with 8 bases between. The V gene's germline CDR1 is SGHRS and CDR2 YFSETQ. The CDR3 DNA reads as TGCGCCAGCAGCTTGGGCCAGGCGGATACGCAGTATTTT. Amino acid sequence: CASSLGQADTQYF.

The V call is TRBV27, the J call TRBJ2-2; no clear D gene. This CDR3 is 13 amino acids long. Deletions cut 5 bases from V and 4 bases from J, with 8 bases between. Germline CDR1 is MNHEY and CDR2 is SMNVEV (reference sequence). The CDR3 bases are TGTGCCAGCAGTCGAATGCGCACCGGGGAGCTGTTTTTT. Protein: CASSRMRTGELFF.

The chain combines TRBV6-5 with TRBJ2-7; D is unclear. The CDR3 length is 16 residues. Per germline, CDR1 MNHEY and CDR2 SVGAGI. Trimming removed 2 bases from V and 0 bases from J, with 14 bases in between. This CDR3 reads CASSYEARLHSYEQYF. Written as DNA, the CDR3 is TGTGCCAGCAGTTACGAAGCCCGCCTTCACTCCTACGAGCAGTACTTC.

In the case of this clone: A read error may account for a junction end that differs from germline. The chain recombines TRBV5-1 with TRBJ1-5, with TRBD1 as a possible D gene (5 bases). The CDR3 extends over 15 amino acids. Germline V gives CDR1 SGHRS, CDR2 YFSETQ. CDR3 loop: CASGLAGARNQPQHF. Here the CDR3 DNA reads TGCGCCAGCGGCTTGGCCGGGGCAAGGAATCAGCCCCAGCATTTT.

The rearrangement joins TRBV30 to TRBJ1-1; no reliable D call. With 0 bases removed from V and 8 bases from J, the gap between germline ends came to 13 bases. Germline assignment: CDR1 GTSNPN and CDR2 SVGIG (reference sequence). The CDR3 extends over 13 amino acids. DNA for the CDR3: TGTGCCTGGAGTGTAACCTGGCGTAGCGAAGCTTTCTTT. Translating gives CAWSVTWRSEAFF.

To note about this clone: The sample contains more than one DNA sequence encoding this CDR3. The chain recombines TRBV5-1 with TRBJ2-5, with 7 bases that match TRBD1. With 4 bases clipped from V and 3 bases from J, the junction kept 6 bases outside the gene matches. The CDR3 extends over 14 amino acids. Germline V lookup: CDR1 SGHRS, CDR2 YFSETQ. CDR3 coding DNA: TGCGCCAGCAGCCTTGGCGACAGGGAAGAGACCCAGTACTTC. It specifies CASSLGDREETQYF.